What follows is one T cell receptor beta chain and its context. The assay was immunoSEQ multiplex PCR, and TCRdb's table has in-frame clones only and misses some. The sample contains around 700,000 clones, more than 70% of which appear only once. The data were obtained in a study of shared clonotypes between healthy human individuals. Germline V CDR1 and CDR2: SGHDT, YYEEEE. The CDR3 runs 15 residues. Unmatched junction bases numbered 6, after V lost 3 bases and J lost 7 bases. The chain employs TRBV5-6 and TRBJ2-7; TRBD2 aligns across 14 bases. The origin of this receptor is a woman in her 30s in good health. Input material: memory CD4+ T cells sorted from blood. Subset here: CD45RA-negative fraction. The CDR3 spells CASSSGTSGRREQYF. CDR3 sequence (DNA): TGTGCCAGCAGCTCCGGGACTAGCGGGAGACGGGAGCAGTACTTC.